Below are 9 T cell receptor beta chains sequenced from a single sample in a study of T cell responses to AZD1222 COVID-19 vaccine. Profiled with immunoSEQ multiplex PCR; TCRdb holds only in-frame clones, not every one. The data contain some 170,000 clones, over 85% of them seen just once; the ten biggest clones take up 2.5% to 3%. The sample consisted of peripheral blood, taken on day 0 of AZD1222 vaccination. These receptors came from an adult in good health.

The gene calls are TRBV6-1 and TRBJ2-7; TRBD2 agrees at 11 bases. Per the germline V gene, CDR1 is MNHNS and CDR2 is SASEGT. This CDR3 comprises 17 residues. Trimming took 2 bases from V and 4 from J; bases not matched to a gene: 10. DNA of the CDR3: TGTGCCAGCAGTGAATGGATAGCGGGAGGGGAGGGTTACGAGCAGTACTTC. Protein: CASSEWIAGGEGYEQYF.

This clone was seen just once. The chain combines TRBV7-6 with TRBJ1-4; TRBD1 is a possible D gene (5 bases). Between the trimmed V and J ends, which lost 5 bases and 7 bases, there was a span of 14 bases. In germline, CDR1 is SGHVS, CDR2 FNYEAQ. This CDR3 has 14 residues. The CDR3 DNA reads as TGTGCCAGCAGCCCCGGGGGTAATAGTGAAAAACTGTTTTTT. Translated, it gives CASSPGGNSEKLFF.

In its sample, this clone was seen once. J is TRBJ2-1 and V is TRBV15, with TRBD2 matching 8 bases. The CDR3 runs 17 residues. The germline V gene encodes CDR1 LNHNV and CDR2 YYDKDF (reference sequence). V dropped 0 bases and J dropped 2; count of bases not matched to a gene: 6. CDR3 nucleotides: TGTGCCACCAGCAGAGATCGGGGGGGAGGACCCTACAATGAGCAGTTCTTC. This codes for CATSRDRGGGPYNEQFF.

V gene TRBV4-2 combines with J gene TRBJ1-1; 10 bases match TRBD1. V lost 0 bases to trimming and J lost 5 bases; unmatched junction nucleotides: 6. The germline gives CDR1 LGHNA, CDR2 YNFKEQ. This CDR3 has 16 residues. The CDR3 loop reads CASSQDRGQGRTEAFF. CDR3 DNA: TGTGCCAGCAGCCAAGATCGGGGACAGGGGAGGACTGAAGCTTTCTTT.

The rearrangement uses TRBV19 and TRBJ2-7; D perhaps matches TRBD1 (5 bases). The CDR3 totals 17 residues. Germline V gene lookup returns CDR1 LNHDA and CDR2 SQIVND (reference sequence). Between the trimmed V and J ends, which lost 3 bases and 0 bases, there was a span of 18 bases. Here the CDR3 DNA reads TGTGCCAGTAGTATGAAGAAGGACACAATCGTCTCCTACGAGCAGTACTTC. Translating it yields CASSMKKDTIVSYEQYF.

The CDR3 sequence: CASSLFGMTGNDNEQFF. The DNA of the CDR3 is TGTGCCAGCAGCTTATTCGGAATGACAGGGAACGACAATGAGCAGTTCTTC. The V gene is TRBV11-2, the J gene TRBJ2-1, with 7 nucleotides matching TRBD1. From germline, CDR1 is SGHAT and CDR2 FQNNGV. This CDR3 contains 17 residues. The ends lost 2 bases at V and 5 bases at J; junction bases unmatched: 12.

This rearrangement joins TRBV29-1 to TRBJ1-5, with D unresolved. Trimming took off 8 bases at V and 9 bases at J, with 11 bases between the two ends. Per germline, CDR1 SQVTM and CDR2 ANQGSEA. The CDR3 runs to 10 residues. The CDR3 bases are TGCAGCCTTCCGCGAGGGCCCCAGCATTTT. The encoded protein is CSLPRGPQHF. Combining the CDR3 with reference TRBV29-1 and TRBJ1-5 gives the whole variable domain SAVISQKPSRDICQRGTSLTIQCQVDSQVTMMFWYRQQPGQSLTLIATANQGSEATYESGFVIDKFPISRPNLTFSTLTVSNMSPEDSSIYLCSLPRGPQHFGDGTRLSIL.

The chain employs TRBV6-6 and TRBJ2-7; tentatively, D is TRBD1 or TRBD2 (5 bases each). This CDR3 comprises 12 residues. V was clipped by 8 bases and J by 3 bases, with 11 bases between them. CDR1 is MNHNY and CDR2 is SVGAGI in the germline V gene (reference sequence). CDR3 amino acids: CASQGENYEQYF. The CDR3 coding sequence is TGTGCCAGCCAAGGGGAGAACTACGAGCAGTACTTC.

CDR3 amino acids: CASSSIFRTSGLSGETQYF. The CDR3 DNA follows: TGTGCCAGCAGCTCTATCTTTAGGACTAGCGGGCTATCGGGGGAGACCCAGTACTTC. This chain links TRBV5-6 with TRBJ2-5; 11 bases are a match to TRBD2. CDR3 size: 19 residues. V was pared by 3 bases and J by 5 bases, with 18 bases of the junction left unmatched. Germline lookup yields CDR1 SGHDT and CDR2 YYEEEE.